The TCR beta chain under discussion was sequenced for a study of metastatic and nonmetastatic thyroid tumors. General observations from the study: Significantly higher TCR beta diversity was reportedly seen in malignant thyroid tumors than benign nodules, in blood and tumor.

Germline lookup yields CDR1 SGHAT and CDR2 FQDESV (reference sequence). This CDR3 is 14 amino acids long. This clone appeared many times. Its target is not known. The CDR3 end shows no conserved phenylalanine or tryptophan, and so a read error is likely. Distinct nucleotide sequences in the sample also encode this CDR3. No patient received treatment before thyroid surgery. TCRdb re-analyzed the PCR reads through MiXCR. The sample gives about 12,000 clones, 26% of which show up once; roughly 18% is in the top ten. This sequence was found in a female donor with papillary thyroid cancer or a benign thyroid nodule (not recorded which). Some clones in this sample may be carry-over from other donors' samples. The J gene is TRBJ1-1, the V gene TRBV11-1; D call uncertain. The specimen was tumor tissue. The CDR3 loop is CASSLDGFGPEAFL. CDR3 nucleotides: TGTGCCAGCAGCTTAGATGGGTTTGGTCCTGAGGCTTTCCTT.